This T cell receptor beta chain was found in a study of blood T cell repertoires in COVID-19. For the study at large: COVID-19 samples collected from the United States, Italy and Spain covered acute and convalescent phases.

It was during active infection that Seattle patients were enrolled and then longitudinally followed. Per the authors' pipeline: Reference gene primer amplification yielded estimated nucleated cell counts. The repertoire was sequenced with immunoSEQ multiplex PCR; TCRdb's copy has only in-frame clones and lacks some. For V, J and clone size, that table is used; D and trimming come from the DNA. The sample lists 300,000 to 400,000 clones, roughly 90% occurring once. Trimming shortened V by 2 bases and J by 7 bases, and 6 bases separated the two germline ends. The germline V gene has CDR1 SGHNT and CDR2 YENEEA. This CDR3 has 12 amino acids.

This receptor was taken from a man aged 30 to 39 with COVID-19, enrolled during active disease. Sequences were obtained from peripheral blood. The chain uses TRBV11-3 and TRBJ2-1, with D possibly being TRBD1 (5 bases). In DNA form, the CDR3 reads TGTGCCAGCAGCTTAAGACAGAATGAGCAGTTCTTC. Translation gives CASSLRQNEQFF.